The 30 T cell receptor beta chains in this list originate from one sample, sequenced in a study of molecular identifiers for immune sequencing clone quantification. One entry per CDR3 protein results from TCRdb running MiXCR on the PCR reads. The sample records hundreds of thousands of distinct CDR3 sequences, roughly 27% being singletons. Sequences were obtained from naive CD8+ T cells from blood, with Jurkat cell RNA spiked in. Regarding subset: FACS-sorted CD8+CD4-CCR7+CD45RA+ naive T cells. These receptors originate from a human donor in good health. Some libraries in this study had Jurkat cell RNA spiked in.

This clonotype was seen a few times. The genes are TRBV7-9 and TRBJ2-5, with unresolved D. CDR1 is SEHNR, CDR2 FQNEAQ, per germline (reference sequence). The CDR3 sequence is 15 residues long. The V gene lost 2 bases and the J gene lost 3 bases, with 13 bases spanning the gap. CDR3: CASSLIGNSEETQYF. CDR3 in DNA: TGTGCCAGCAGCTTAATTGGGAATTCCGAAGAGACCCAGTACTTC.

V and J are TRBV6-5 and TRBJ2-2; D remains unclear. The CDR3 consists of 13 residues. From germline, CDR1 is MNHEY and CDR2 SVGAGI. The V end lost 0 bases, the J end lost 5 bases, and 4 bases lay between the germline ends. The CDR3 DNA sequence: TGTGCCAGCAGTTACTCTTCAACCGGGGAGCTGTTTTTT. This codes for CASSYSSTGELFF.

The V and J genes are TRBV7-2 and TRBJ1-1; no clear D gene. CDR1 and CDR2 (germline): SGHTA, FQGNSA. The CDR3 is 12 amino acids. V was shortened by 11 bases and J by 10 bases, with 20 bases between the two germline ends. CDR3 nucleotides: TGTGCCCGCCGCTTTAGCCGCTCAGCAGCTTTCTTT. This codes for CARRFSRSAAFF.

In its sample, this clonotype was seen many times. This sequence joins TRBV12-3 or TRBV12-4 and TRBJ2-6; D unclear. CDR3 length: 16 residues. Deletions cut 7 bases from V and 0 bases from J, with 13 bases between. The CDR3 protein is CASTPGTSSGANVLTF. CDR3 nucleotides: TGTGCCAGCACCCCCGGAACGAGCTCTGGGGCCAACGTCCTGACTTTC.

This clonotype was recorded at least ten times. V and J are TRBV20-1 and TRBJ2-7, with D perhaps matching TRBD2 (6 bases). The germline V gene encodes CDR1 DFQATT and CDR2 SNEGSKA (reference sequence). Deletions cut 4 bases from V and 5 bases from J, with 21 bases between. There are 15 residues in the CDR3. The CDR3 coding sequence is TGCAGTGCTATACAATCGCGGGACCCGGACCACGAGCAGTACTTC. Its translation is CSAIQSRDPDHEQYF.

The CDR3 sequence is CASSYLGRSTDTQYF. In DNA, the CDR3 is TGTGCCAGCAGTTACTTGGGGCGTAGCACAGATACGCAGTATTTT. The genes are TRBV6-2 or TRBV6-3 and TRBJ2-3, with D tentatively TRBD1 (5 bases). The germline V gene has CDR1 MNHEY and CDR2 SVGEGT. There are 15 residues in the CDR3. The V end lost 1 base, the J end lost 0 bases, and 8 bases lay between the germline ends.

This rearrangement joins TRBV12-3 or TRBV12-4 to TRBJ2-2; 11 bases agree with TRBD2. CDR3 length equals 15 residues. V dropped 6 bases and J dropped 8; count of bases not matched to a gene: 8. CDR3 residues: CASSHSGRAGGELFF. The CDR3 region has the DNA TGTGCCAGCAGCCATAGCGGGAGGGCAGGAGGGGAGCTGTTTTTT.

This clonotype was seen more than once but under ten times. The rearrangement uses TRBV6-5 and TRBJ1-5; D is ambiguous. In germline, CDR1 is MNHEY, CDR2 SVGAGI. There are 15 residues in the CDR3. The V end lost 2 bases, the J end lost 5 bases, and 13 bases lay between the germline ends. The CDR3 sequence: CASSYRMTLDQPQHF. CDR3 in DNA: TGTGCCAGCAGTTACCGGATGACGCTAGATCAGCCCCAGCATTTT.

This clonotype was recorded a few times. This chain uses TRBV5-6 with TRBJ2-3; D possibly matches TRBD1 or TRBD2 (5 bases each). The CDR3 consists of 17 residues. Per the germline V gene, CDR1 is SGHDT and CDR2 is YYEEEE. The V and J ends lost 0 bases and 4 bases respectively, with 18 bases between them. The CDR3 coding sequence is TGTGCCAGCAGCTTGGGTACTGGGGGTTATGGGCCAGATACGCAGTATTTT. Its protein is CASSLGTGGYGPDTQYF.

This clonotype occurred many times. This sequence joins TRBV7-9 and TRBJ2-5; 7 bases are a match to TRBD1. Per germline, CDR1 SEHNR and CDR2 FQNEAQ (reference sequence). The CDR3 extends over 14 amino acids. After removal of 5 bases from V and 2 bases from J, the junction contained 5 bases not matched to a gene. The CDR3 here is CASSPDRDQETQYF. As DNA, the CDR3 is TGTGCCAGCAGCCCAGACAGGGATCAAGAGACCCAGTACTTC.

This clonotype was detected many times. The chain has TRBV20-1 and TRBJ2-3; D is possibly TRBD1 (5 bases). Deletions cut 6 bases from V and 0 bases from J, with 13 bases between. In germline, CDR1 is DFQATT, CDR2 SNEGSKA (reference sequence). The CDR3 spans 14 residues. Here the CDR3 reads CSADVRTSTDTQYF. The CDR3 DNA is TGCAGTGCGGACGTCAGGACAAGCACAGATACGCAGTATTTT.

Notes on this clonotype: It is likely a read error, because the conserved phenylalanine at the end of the CDR3 is missing. This chain uses TRBV12-3 or TRBV12-4 with TRBJ1-1; D is uncertain. V lost 4 bases, J lost 10 bases, and 13 bases lay in between. This CDR3 region has 12 residues. This chain's CDR3 is CASSSTTWVAFS. CDR3 bases: TGTGCCAGCAGTTCGACAACTTGGGTAGCTTTCTCT.

The DNA for the CDR3 is TGTGCCAGCATGATAGCGGTATACAATGAGCAGTTCTTC. It yields the protein CASMIAVYNEQFF. The rearrangement joins TRBV12-3 or TRBV12-4 to TRBJ2-1; D is perhaps TRBD2 (6 bases). The CDR3 length is 13 residues. Trimming pared 7 bases from V and 4 bases from J, leaving 11 bases between.

Turning to this clonotype: A read error is possible here, since a much larger clone lies one base away. The V and J genes are TRBV7-2 and TRBJ1-5; tentatively, D is TRBD1 (6 bases). The CDR3 is 15 amino acids. The germline V gene has CDR1 SGHTA and CDR2 FQGNSA. CDR3 protein: CASRFAGTSDQPQHF. The CDR3 DNA reads as TGTGCCAGCCGCTTCGCCGGGACAAGCGACCAGCCCCAGCATTTT.

This clonotype was seen repeatedly, ten times or more. At one of its ends the junction is not consistent with the germline gene, which may arise from a read error. The genes are TRBV27 and TRBJ2-7; 11 nucleotides align to TRBD2. Germline assignment: CDR1 MNHEY and CDR2 SMNVEV (reference sequence). The CDR3 loop spans 14 amino acids. CDR3 DNA sequence: TGTGCCAGCAGCTTATTAGCGGGGGGGTACGAGCAGTACTTC. Translating it yields CASSLLAGGYEQYF.

The rearrangement uses TRBV12-3 or TRBV12-4 and TRBJ2-1, with D possibly matching TRBD2 (6 bases). Trimming pared 5 bases from V and 7 bases from J, leaving 15 bases between. The CDR3 is made up of 14 amino acids. Here the CDR3 DNA reads TGTGCCAGCAGTACGCTCGGGGGTTTTAATGAGCAGTTCTTC. It specifies CASSTLGGFNEQFF.

The CDR3 reads CASSDGGTGELFF. CDR3 nucleotide sequence: TGTGCCAGCAGTGACGGGGGCACCGGGGAGCTGTTTTTT. V usage is TRBV6-4 and J usage is TRBJ2-2, with D perhaps assigned TRBD1 or TRBD2 (5 bases each). The CDR3 covers 13 residues. CDR1 is MRHNA, CDR2 SNTAGT, per germline. Trimming left V 2 bases short and J 4 bases short, with 5 bases between.

Concerning this clonotype: This may come from a read error, since a much larger clone is one base off. The chain carries TRBV7-8 and TRBJ2-2; D is possibly TRBD1 (5 bases). CDR3 length: 17 residues. CDR1 is SGHVS, CDR2 FQNEAQ, per germline. Trimming stripped 6 bases from V and 2 bases from J, with 19 bases between. The CDR3 DNA follows: TGTGCCAGCAGATTCAGGCTTGACAGCTTAAACACCGGGGAGCTGTTTTTT. Its translation is CASRFRLDSLNTGELFF.

This clonotype came up many times. V gene TRBV6-5 combines with J gene TRBJ1-2; a weak D match, TRBD1 (5 bases). Germline CDR1 MNHEY, CDR2 SVGAGI. Trimming removed 2 bases at V and 6 bases at J, with 13 bases between. The CDR3 has 14 residues. DNA of the CDR3: TGTGCCAGCAGTTACGGGGAACAGGAGGATGGCTACACCTTC. It yields the protein CASSYGEQEDGYTF.

The sample holds a few counts of this clonotype. The chain is built from TRBV27 and TRBJ1-6; D uncertain. V was pared by 2 bases and J by 9 bases, with 11 bases between. Per germline, CDR1 MNHEY and CDR2 SMNVEV (reference sequence). This CDR3 contains 14 residues. The CDR3 here is CASSLTESFSPLHF. DNA for the CDR3: TGTGCCAGCAGTTTAACAGAATCCTTTTCACCCCTCCACTTT.

This clonotype has at least ten counts. This chain connects TRBV6-1 to TRBJ2-3; D perhaps matches TRBD1 (6 bases). The V end was cut by 0 bases, the J end by 2 bases, with 15 bases between. The CDR3 is 17 amino acids. Germline CDR1 is MNHNS and CDR2 is SASEGT. CDR3 sequence (DNA): TGTGCCAGCAGTGAAGCGCACGGGACATTGAACACAGATACGCAGTATTTT. Its translation: CASSEAHGTLNTDTQYF.

In its sample, this clonotype was seen many times. The V and J genes are TRBV23-1 and TRBJ2-5; 9 nucleotides match TRBD2. TRBV23-1 counts as an open reading frame of uncertain function. This CDR3 has 19 amino acids. J gave up 0 bases and V 1 base, and 12 bases lay outside the gene matches. The CDR3 sequence: CASSQFRREGHKYQETQYF. Here the CDR3 DNA reads TGCGCCAGCAGTCAATTCAGGCGGGAGGGTCATAAGTACCAAGAGACCCAGTACTTC.

V gene TRBV27 combines with J gene TRBJ2-7; D perhaps matches TRBD2 (5 bases). Germline values: CDR1 MNHEY, CDR2 SMNVEV (reference sequence). Trimming pared 6 bases from V and 5 bases from J, leaving 17 bases between. The CDR3 runs 14 residues. The CDR3 DNA sequence: TGTGCCAGCAGCCCCGCGGGCAGGAGTGACGAGCAGTACTTC. Translating it yields CASSPAGRSDEQYF.

The chain joins TRBV5-5 to TRBJ2-7; possibly TRBD1 for D (6 bases). Germline V gives CDR1 SGHKS, CDR2 YYEKEE (reference sequence). V was shortened by 1 base and J by 2 bases, with 10 bases between the two germline ends. The CDR3 extends over 14 amino acids. The CDR3 is CASSLPDSTYEQYF. Here the CDR3 DNA reads TGTGCCAGCAGCTTGCCGGACAGTACCTACGAGCAGTACTTC.

Turning to this clonotype: A much larger clone differs from this one at a single base, so this may be a read error. The chain carries TRBV28 and TRBJ2-3; 7 bases agree with TRBD1. The germline gives CDR1 MDHEN, CDR2 SYDVKM. V dropped 7 bases and J dropped 10; count of bases not matched to a gene: 14. The CDR3 loop spans 14 amino acids. CDR3 loop: CASNLDREPAAQYF. In DNA, the CDR3 is TGTGCCAGCAACTTAGACAGGGAGCCCGCTGCGCAGTATTTT.

The chain combines TRBV4-3 with TRBJ2-1, with 10 nucleotides matching TRBD2. J gave up 4 bases and V 2 bases, and 5 bases lay outside the gene matches. CDR1 LGHNA and CDR2 YSLEER come from the germline V gene. This CDR3 has 16 residues. CDR3 DNA sequence: TGCGCCAGCAGCCAAACGGGACTAGCGAATTACAATGAGCAGTTCTTC. It yields the protein CASSQTGLANYNEQFF.

This clonotype showed up just a few times. The chain employs TRBV20-1 and TRBJ1-3, with TRBD1 as a possible D gene (5 bases). The V and J ends lost 1 base and 2 bases respectively, with 15 bases between them. The length of the CDR3 is 16 residues. The germline CDR1 and CDR2 sequences are DFQATT and SNEGSKA (reference sequence). The CDR3 loop is CSARGGLEGPGNTIYF. The CDR3 DNA is TGCAGTGCTAGAGGAGGGTTGGAGGGACCTGGAAACACCATATATTTT.

To note about this clonotype: One junction end disagrees with the germline gene, perhaps due to a read error. This rearrangement joins TRBV7-6 to TRBJ2-2; TRBD2 matches at 8 bases. Germline V gives CDR1 SGHVS, CDR2 FNYEAQ. The CDR3 spans 15 residues. The CDR3 loop is CASSRYGGGTGELCF. CDR3 bases: TGTGCCAGCAGCCGATACGGGGGGGGCACCGGGGAGCTGTGTTTT.

This clonotype was seen many times. V and J are TRBV6-5 and TRBJ2-2, with 7 bases lining up with TRBD1. The V gene's germline CDR1 is MNHEY and CDR2 SVGAGI. The CDR3 covers 16 residues. The ends lost 2 bases at V and 3 bases at J; junction bases unmatched: 6. The CDR3 coding sequence is TGTGCCAGCAGTTACGAAACAGGGGATTACACCGGGGAGCTGTTTTTT. This sequence encodes CASSYETGDYTGELFF.

In its sample, this clonotype was seen once. This clone may be a read error of a much larger clone one base away. The V call is TRBV7-6, the J call TRBJ2-3, with D tentatively TRBD1 (5 bases). Trimming took off 0 bases at V and 4 bases at J, with 11 bases between the two ends. Germline V lookup: CDR1 SGHVS, CDR2 FNYEAQ. The CDR3 is 15 residues long. CDR3 residues: CASSLAVDSADTQYF. The CDR3 coding sequence is TGTGCCAGCAGCTTAGCGGTTGACAGCGCAGATACGCAGTATTTT. Full variable domain (outside the CDR3, taken from reference TRBV7-6 and TRBJ2-3): GAGVSQSPRYKVTKRGQDVALRCDPISGHVSLYWYRQALGQGPEFLTYFNYEAQQDKSGLPNDRFSAERPEGSISTLTIQRTEQRDSAMYRCASSLAVDSADTQYFGPGTRLTVL.